What follows describes a single T cell receptor (beta chain). V shed 4 bases and J shed 2 bases, with 8 bases lying between them. The germline gives CDR1 MGHRA, CDR2 YSYEKL. This CDR3 has 13 amino acids. Vbeta (60) and Jbeta (13) primers were used in the PCR. The protocol was immunoSEQ multiplex PCR, while the TCRdb copy is restricted to in-frame clones and leaves out a portion. This sample yields around 150,000 clones, of which 84% are seen a single time; roughly 6.7% belongs to the top ten. The data were taken from a study of cytomegalovirus exposure and HLA in healthy donors. At the time of sampling, donors were nominally healthy, though unrecorded immune exposures were likely.

This chain links TRBV4-1 with TRBJ1-2; D possibly corresponds to TRBD1 (6 bases). Source material: PBMCs. This clonotype originated in a man aged 50 to 60 in good health and CMV-seropositive. Written as DNA, the CDR3 is TGCGCCAGCAGCCCGCAGGGGAACTATGGCTACACCTTC. This encodes CASSPQGNYGYTF.